Below are 3 T cell receptor beta chains sequenced from a single sample in a study of CD8+ T cells in alopecia areata. The authors extracted RNA and reverse transcribed it into cDNA as the sequencing template. Produced via immunoSEQ multiplex PCR; TCRdb's table is partial and in-frame only. The repertoire has roughly 120,000 clones, none seen only once; the ten largest take 15% to 20%. Sequenced: lesional skin. The receptors originated from a C3H/HeJ mouse with alopecia areata. Strain haplotype at MHC: H2-k.

This clone was seen only a few times. Mouse gene names apply. The CDR3 end is not reached by the read, which stops 4 residues before it; the germline J gene fills it in. The chain carries TRBV16 and TRBJ1-2; D perhaps matches TRBD1 (6 bases). V lost 4 bases and J lost 3, with 9 bases in between. CDR1 is SGHSA, CDR2 FRNQAP, per germline. The CDR3 contains 13 residues. The covered CDR3 bases are TGTGCAAGCAGCTACAGGGAGGACTCC. Translation gives CASSYREDS. The full CDR3 protein is CASSYREDSDYTF.

Of note for this clone: The gene names given are mouse names. The CDR3 end lies 4 residues beyond the end of the read and is filled in from the germline J gene. The chain carries TRBV1 and TRBJ2-3; 8 nucleotides align to TRBD1. J gave up 3 bases and V 1 base, and 3 bases lay outside the gene matches. Looked up from germline, CDR1 is NSQYPW and CDR2 is LRSPGD (reference sequence). The length of the CDR3 is 15 residues. The CDR3 is CTCSAVQGAAETLYF. CDR3 DNA, as far as it was read: TGCACCTGCAGTGCAGTGCAGGGGGCAGCAGAA.

A few counts support this clone. Mouse names are used for the genes. From the germline J gene comes the end of the CDR3, since the read stops 4 residues before it. The chain is built from TRBV19 and TRBJ1-2; tentative D call: TRBD1 (5 bases). This CDR3 is built from 14 residues. CDR1 is FNHDT, CDR2 SITEND, per germline (reference sequence). Trimming cost V 5 bases and J 0 bases, with 11 bases left between them. CDR3 residues: CASSPSTANSDYTF. The CDR3 DNA, read in part, is TGTGCCAGCAGCCCCTCGACAGCAAACTCC.